This TCR beta chain was found in a study of response to subunit inactivated influenza vaccine. General study points: The authors suggested that few new T cells are recruited per seasonal influenza vaccination.

On this clonotype: Antigen: not known.

Each CDR3 protein is one row after TCRdb ran MiXCR on the RT-PCR reads. Of roughly 790,000 distinct CDR3 sequences detected, less than 25% appear once; the ten largest clones hold about 10%. The V end lost 3 bases, the J end lost 5 bases, and 11 bases lay between the germline ends. CDR3 size: 14 residues. Germline V gene data show CDR1 as SGHTA and CDR2 as FQGNSA. The receptor comes from a man in his fifties who received an inactivated influenza vaccine. Sequencing used PBMCs from blood, obtained about 5 days after vaccination. The gene calls are TRBV7-2 and TRBJ1-5; D might be TRBD1 (5 bases). The CDR3 is CASSFQGGDQPQHF. The CDR3 DNA reads TGTGCCAGCAGCTTCCAGGGTGGGGATCAGCCCCAGCATTTT. The complete variable domain, with remaining parts taken from reference TRBV7-2 and TRBJ1-5, reads GAGVSQSPSNKVTEKGKDVELRCDPISGHTALYWYRQSLGQGLEFLIYFQGNSAPDKSGLPSDRFSAERTGGSVSTLTIQRTQQEDSAVYLCASSFQGGDQPQHFGDGTRLSIL.